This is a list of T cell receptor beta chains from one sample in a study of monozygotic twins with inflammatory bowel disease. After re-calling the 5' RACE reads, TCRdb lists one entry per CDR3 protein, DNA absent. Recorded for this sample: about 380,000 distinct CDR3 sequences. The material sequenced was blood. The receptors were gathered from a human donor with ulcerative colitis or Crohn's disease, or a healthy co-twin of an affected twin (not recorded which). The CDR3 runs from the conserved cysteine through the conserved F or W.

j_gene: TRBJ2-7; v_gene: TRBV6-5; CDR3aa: CASSFQAGGLDEQYF
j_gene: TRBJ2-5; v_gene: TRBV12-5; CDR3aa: CASGSGTWEETQYF
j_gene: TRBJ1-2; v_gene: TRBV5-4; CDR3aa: CASSSRQGRFDYGYTF
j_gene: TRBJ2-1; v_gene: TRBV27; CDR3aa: CASSSSSLGDEQFF
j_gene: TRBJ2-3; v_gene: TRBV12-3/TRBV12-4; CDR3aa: CASSLEGDSGTHSTDTQYF
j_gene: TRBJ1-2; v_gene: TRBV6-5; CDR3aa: CASSYSGQSADNGYTF
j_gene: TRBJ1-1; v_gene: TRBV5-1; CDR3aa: CASSSGQGAFVAPEAFF
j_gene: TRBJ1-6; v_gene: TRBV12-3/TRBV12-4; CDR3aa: CASTRGRGNSPLHF
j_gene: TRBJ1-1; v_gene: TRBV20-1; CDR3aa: CSARVPHTNTEAFF
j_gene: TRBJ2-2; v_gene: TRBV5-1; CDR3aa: CASSLAGDRGTGELFF
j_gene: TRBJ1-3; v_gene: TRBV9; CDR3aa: CASSVGRNTIYF
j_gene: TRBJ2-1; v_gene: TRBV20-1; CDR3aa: CSARQGTKEQFF
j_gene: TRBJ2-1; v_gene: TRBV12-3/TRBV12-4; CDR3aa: CASRRLAENNEQFF
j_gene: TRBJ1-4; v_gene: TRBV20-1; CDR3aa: CSANRDDEKLFF
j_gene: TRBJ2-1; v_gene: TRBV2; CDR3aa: CASSGLPGNEQFF
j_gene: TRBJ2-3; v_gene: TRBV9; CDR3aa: CASSVVLTDTQYF
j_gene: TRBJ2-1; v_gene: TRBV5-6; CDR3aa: CASSLRTYQFF
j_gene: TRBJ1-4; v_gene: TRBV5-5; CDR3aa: CASSLTVGREKLFF
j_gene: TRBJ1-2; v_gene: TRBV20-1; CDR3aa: CSARVNRDRGAHYGYTF
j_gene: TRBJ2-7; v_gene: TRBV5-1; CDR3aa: CASSFQPSGGSSYEQYF
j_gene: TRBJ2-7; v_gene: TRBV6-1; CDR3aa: CASSITSGTSIYEQYF
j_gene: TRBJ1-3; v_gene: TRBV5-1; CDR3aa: CASSLDIRAGNNIYF
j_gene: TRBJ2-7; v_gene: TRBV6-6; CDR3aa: CASRGGIYEQYF
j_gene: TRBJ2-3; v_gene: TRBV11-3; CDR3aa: CASSGTSGTQYF
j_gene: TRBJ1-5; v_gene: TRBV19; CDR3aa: CASSPQTGGSQPQHF
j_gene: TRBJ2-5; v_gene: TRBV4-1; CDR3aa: CASSQDAGTQYF
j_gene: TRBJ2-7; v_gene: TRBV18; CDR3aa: CASSSGPGQTYEQYF
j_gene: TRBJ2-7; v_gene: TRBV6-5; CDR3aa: CASSYEAGVSYEQYF
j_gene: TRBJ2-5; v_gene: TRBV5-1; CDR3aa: CASSSPSGGGIETQYF
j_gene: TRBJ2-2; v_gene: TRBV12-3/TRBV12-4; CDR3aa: CASSPLGRADTGELFF
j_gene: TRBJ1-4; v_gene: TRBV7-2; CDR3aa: CASSLWQGDEKLFF
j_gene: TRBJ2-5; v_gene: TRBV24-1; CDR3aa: CATSDPVSQETQYF
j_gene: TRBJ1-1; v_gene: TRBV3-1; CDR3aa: CASSPFQGANTEAFF
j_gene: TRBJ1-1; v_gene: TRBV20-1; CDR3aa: CSAPLMGTGGTEAFF
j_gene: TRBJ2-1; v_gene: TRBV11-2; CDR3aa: CASSVVNEQFF
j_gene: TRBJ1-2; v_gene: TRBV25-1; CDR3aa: CASSDTRAPGGYTF
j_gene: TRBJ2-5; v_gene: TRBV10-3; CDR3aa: CATRGTVDDETQYF